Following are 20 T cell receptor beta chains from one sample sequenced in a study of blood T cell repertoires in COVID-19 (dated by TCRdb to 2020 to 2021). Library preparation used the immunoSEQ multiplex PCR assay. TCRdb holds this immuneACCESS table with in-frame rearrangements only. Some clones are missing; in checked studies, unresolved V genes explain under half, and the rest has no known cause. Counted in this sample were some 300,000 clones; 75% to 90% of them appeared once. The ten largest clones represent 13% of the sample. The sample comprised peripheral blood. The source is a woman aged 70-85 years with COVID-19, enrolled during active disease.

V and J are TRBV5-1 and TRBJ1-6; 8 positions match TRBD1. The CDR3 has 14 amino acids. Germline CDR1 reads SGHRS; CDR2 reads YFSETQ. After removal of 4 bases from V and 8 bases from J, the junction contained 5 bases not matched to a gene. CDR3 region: CASSARGLDSPLHF. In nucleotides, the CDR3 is TGCGCCAGCAGCGCCAGGGGGCTCGATTCACCCCTCCACTTT.

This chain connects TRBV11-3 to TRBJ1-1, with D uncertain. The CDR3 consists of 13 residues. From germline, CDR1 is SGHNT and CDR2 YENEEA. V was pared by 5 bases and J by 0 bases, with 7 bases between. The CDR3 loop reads CASSEEMNTEAFF. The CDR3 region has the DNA TGTGCCAGCAGCGAAGAGATGAACACTGAAGCTTTCTTT.

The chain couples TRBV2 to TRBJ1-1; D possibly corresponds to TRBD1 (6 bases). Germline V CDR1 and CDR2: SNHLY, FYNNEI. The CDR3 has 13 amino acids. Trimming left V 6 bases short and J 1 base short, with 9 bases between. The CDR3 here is CASSRQENTEAFF. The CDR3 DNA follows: TGTGCCAGCAGCCGACAGGAGAACACTGAAGCTTTCTTT.

The CDR3 loop is CASSQHDYRGYTF. The CDR3 DNA sequence: TGCGCCAGCAGCCAACATGATTACCGGGGCTACACCTTC. The chain uses TRBV4-3 and TRBJ1-2, with D uncertain. Trimming removed 2 bases at V and 8 bases at J, with 12 bases between. Per the germline V gene, CDR1 is LGHNA and CDR2 is YSLEER. There are 13 residues in the CDR3.

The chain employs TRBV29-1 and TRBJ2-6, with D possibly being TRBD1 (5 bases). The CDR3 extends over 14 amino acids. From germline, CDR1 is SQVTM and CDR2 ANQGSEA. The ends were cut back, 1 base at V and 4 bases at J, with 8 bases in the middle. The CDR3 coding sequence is TGCAGCGTTGAAGGGGGCTCGGGGGCCAACGTCCTGACTTTC. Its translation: CSVEGGSGANVLTF.

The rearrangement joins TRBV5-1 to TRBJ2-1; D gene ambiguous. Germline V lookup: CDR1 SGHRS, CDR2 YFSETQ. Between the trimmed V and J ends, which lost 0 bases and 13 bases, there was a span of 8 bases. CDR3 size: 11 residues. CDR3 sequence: CASSLEQIQFF. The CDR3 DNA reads TGCGCCAGCAGCTTGGAACAGATCCAGTTCTTC. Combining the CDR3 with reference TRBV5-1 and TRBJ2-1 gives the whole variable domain KAGVTQTPRYLIKTRGQQVTLSCSPISGHRSVSWYQQTPGQGLQFLFEYFSETQRNKGNFPGRFSGRQFSNSRSEMNVSTLELGDSALYLCASSLEQIQFFGPGTRLTVL.

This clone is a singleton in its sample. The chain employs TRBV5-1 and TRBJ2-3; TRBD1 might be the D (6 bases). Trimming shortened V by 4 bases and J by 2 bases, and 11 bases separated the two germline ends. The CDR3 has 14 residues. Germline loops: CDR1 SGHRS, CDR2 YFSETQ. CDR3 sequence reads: CASSIDRHTDTQYF. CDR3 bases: TGCGCCAGCAGCATCGACAGGCACACAGATACGCAGTATTTT. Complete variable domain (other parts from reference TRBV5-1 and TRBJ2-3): KAGVTQTPRYLIKTRGQQVTLSCSPISGHRSVSWYQQTPGQGLQFLFEYFSETQRNKGNFPGRFSGRQFSNSRSEMNVSTLELGDSALYLCASSIDRHTDTQYFGPGTRLTVL.

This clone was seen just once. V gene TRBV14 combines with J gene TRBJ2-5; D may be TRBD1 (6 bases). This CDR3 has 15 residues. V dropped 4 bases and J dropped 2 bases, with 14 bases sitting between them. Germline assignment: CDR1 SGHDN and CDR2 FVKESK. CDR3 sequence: CASSPRRTGQETQYF. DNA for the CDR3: TGTGCCAGCAGCCCAAGACGAACAGGGCAAGAGACCCAGTACTTC.

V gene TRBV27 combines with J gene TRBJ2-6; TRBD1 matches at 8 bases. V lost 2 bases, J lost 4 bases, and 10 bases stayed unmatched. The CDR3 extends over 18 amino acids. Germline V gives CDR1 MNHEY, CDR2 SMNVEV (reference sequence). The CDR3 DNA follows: TGTGCCAGCAGTTTAACGTTGGACAGGGTGACCGGGGCCAACGTCCTGACTTTC. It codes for CASSLTLDRVTGANVLTF. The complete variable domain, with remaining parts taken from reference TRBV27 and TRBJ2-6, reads EAQVTQNPRYLITVTGKKLTVTCSQNMNHEYMSWYRQDPGLGLRQIYYSMNVEVTDKGDVPEGYKVSRKEKRNFPLILESPSPNQTSLYFCASSLTLDRVTGANVLTFGAGSRLTVL.

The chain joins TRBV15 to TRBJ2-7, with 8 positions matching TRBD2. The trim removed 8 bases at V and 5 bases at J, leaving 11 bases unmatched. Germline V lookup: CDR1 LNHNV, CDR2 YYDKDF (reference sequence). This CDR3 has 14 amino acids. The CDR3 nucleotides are TGTGCCACCGCCCGGGGGGGGCGATGGGACGAGCAGTACTTC. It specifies CATARGGRWDEQYF.

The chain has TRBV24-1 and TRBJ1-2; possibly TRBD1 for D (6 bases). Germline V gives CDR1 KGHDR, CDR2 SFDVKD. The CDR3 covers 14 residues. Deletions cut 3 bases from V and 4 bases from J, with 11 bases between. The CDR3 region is CATSDASGVYGYTF. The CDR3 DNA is TGTGCCACCAGTGATGCTTCAGGGGTCTATGGCTACACCTTC.

CDR3 sequence: CASSVDGSGGAFNEQFF. CDR3 in DNA: TGTGCCAGCAGCGTAGATGGGAGCGGGGGGGCTTTCAATGAGCAGTTCTTC. The chain links TRBV9 to TRBJ2-1, with 10 bases identical to TRBD2. The CDR3 contains 17 residues. Germline V gene data show CDR1 as SGDLS and CDR2 as YYNGEE. The V gene end was trimmed by 0 bases and the J gene end by 6 bases; junction bases not matched to a gene: 9. Full variable domain (remainder filled in from reference TRBV9 and TRBJ2-1): DSGVTQTPKHLITATGQRVTLRCSPRSGDLSVYWYQQSLDQGLQFLIQYYNGEERAKGNILERFSAQQFPDLHSELNLSSLELGDSALYFCASSVDGSGGAFNEQFFGPGTRLTVL.

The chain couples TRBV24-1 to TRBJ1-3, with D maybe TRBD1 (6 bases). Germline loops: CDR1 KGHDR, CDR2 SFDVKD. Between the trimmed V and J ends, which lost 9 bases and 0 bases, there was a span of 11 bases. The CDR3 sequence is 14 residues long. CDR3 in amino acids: CATAPRGSGNTIYF. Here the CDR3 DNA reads TGTGCCACCGCCCCCAGGGGCTCTGGAAACACCATATATTTT.

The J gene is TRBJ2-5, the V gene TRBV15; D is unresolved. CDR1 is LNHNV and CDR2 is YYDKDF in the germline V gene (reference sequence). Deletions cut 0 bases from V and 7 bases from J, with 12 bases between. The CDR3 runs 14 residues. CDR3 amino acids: CATSRDFPPRTQYF. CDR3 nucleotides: TGTGCCACCAGCAGAGATTTCCCCCCTCGGACCCAGTACTTC.

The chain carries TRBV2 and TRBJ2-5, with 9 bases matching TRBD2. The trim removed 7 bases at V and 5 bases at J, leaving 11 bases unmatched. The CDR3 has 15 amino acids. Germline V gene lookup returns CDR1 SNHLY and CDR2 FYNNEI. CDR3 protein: CASTSGRGGRETQYF. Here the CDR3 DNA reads TGTGCCAGCACCTCCGGGCGGGGGGGCAGGGAGACCCAGTACTTC.

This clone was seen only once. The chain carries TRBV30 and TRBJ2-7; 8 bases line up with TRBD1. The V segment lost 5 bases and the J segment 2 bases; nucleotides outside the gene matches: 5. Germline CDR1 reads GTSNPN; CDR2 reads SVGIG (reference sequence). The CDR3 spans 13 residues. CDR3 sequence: CAWDRGTTYEQYF. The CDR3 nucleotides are TGTGCCTGGGACAGGGGAACAACCTACGAGCAGTACTTC.

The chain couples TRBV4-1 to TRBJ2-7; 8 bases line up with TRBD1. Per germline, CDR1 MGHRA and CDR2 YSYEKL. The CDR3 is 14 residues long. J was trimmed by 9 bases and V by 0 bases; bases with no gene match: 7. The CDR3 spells CASSQDLVGTGQYF. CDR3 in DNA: TGCGCCAGCAGCCAAGATTTAGTGGGGACAGGGCAGTACTTC.

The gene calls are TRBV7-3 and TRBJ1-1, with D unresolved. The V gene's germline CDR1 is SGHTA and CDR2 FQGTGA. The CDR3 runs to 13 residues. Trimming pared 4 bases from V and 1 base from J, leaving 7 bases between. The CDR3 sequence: CASSSNSNTEAFF. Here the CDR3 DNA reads TGTGCCAGCAGCTCCAACTCGAACACTGAAGCTTTCTTT. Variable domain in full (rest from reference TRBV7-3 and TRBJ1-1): GAGVSQTPSNKVTEKGKYVELRCDPISGHTALYWYRQSLGQGPEFLIYFQGTGAADDSGLPNDRFFAVRPEGSVSTLKIQRTERGDSAVYLCASSSNSNTEAFFGQGTRLTVV.

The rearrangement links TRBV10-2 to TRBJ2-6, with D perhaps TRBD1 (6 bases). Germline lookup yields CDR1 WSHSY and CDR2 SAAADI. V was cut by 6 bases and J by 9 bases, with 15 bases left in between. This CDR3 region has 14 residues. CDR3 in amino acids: CASRDTGKDNVLTF. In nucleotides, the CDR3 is TGCGCCAGCAGGGACACAGGGAAAGACAACGTCCTGACTTTC.

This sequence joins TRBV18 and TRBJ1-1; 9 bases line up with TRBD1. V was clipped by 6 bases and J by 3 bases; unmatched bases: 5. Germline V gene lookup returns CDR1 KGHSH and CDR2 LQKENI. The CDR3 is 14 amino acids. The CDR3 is CASSGQGPHTEAFF. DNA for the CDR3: TGTGCCAGCTCGGGACAGGGACCCCACACTGAAGCTTTCTTT.